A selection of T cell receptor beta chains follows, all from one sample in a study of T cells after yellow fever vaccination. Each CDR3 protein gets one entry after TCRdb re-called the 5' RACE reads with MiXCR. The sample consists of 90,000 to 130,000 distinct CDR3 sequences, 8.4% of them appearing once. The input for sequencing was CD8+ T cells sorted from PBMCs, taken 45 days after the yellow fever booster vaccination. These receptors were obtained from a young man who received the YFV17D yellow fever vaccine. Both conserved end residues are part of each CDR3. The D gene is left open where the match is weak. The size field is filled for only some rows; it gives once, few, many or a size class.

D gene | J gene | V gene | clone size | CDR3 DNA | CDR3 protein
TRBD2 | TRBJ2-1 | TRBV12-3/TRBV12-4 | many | TGTGCCAGCAGTTCCCCGACTAGCGGTACCTACAATGAGCAGTTCTTC | CASSSPTSGTYNEQFF
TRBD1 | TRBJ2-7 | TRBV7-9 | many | TGTGCCAGCAGCTCAAAGGCGGGACAGGGTAGCTACGAGCAGTACTTC | CASSSKAGQGSYEQYF
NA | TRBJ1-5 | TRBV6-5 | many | TGTGCCAGCAGGTCGGGGACTGGCAATCAGCCCCAGCATTTT | CASRSGTGNQPQHF
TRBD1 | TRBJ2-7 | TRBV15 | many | TGTGCCACCAGCAATGGGACAGAGAGCTACGAGCAGTACTTC | CATSNGTESYEQYF
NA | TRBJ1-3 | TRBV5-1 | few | TGCGCCAGCAGCTCGACATCCTCCTCTGGAAACACCATATATTTT | CASSSTSSSGNTIYF
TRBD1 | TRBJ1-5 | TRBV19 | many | TGTGCCAGTAGACCCGACAGGGCGCAGCCCCAGCATTTT | CASRPDRAQPQHF
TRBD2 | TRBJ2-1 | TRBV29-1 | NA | TGCTGCGTTGTACGGTCAAGGACTAGCGGGATCTACAATGAGCAGTTCTTC | CCVVRSRTSGIYNEQFF
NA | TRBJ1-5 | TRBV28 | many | TGTGCCAGCCGCATCAGTGATCAGCCCCAGCATTTT | CASRISDQPQHF
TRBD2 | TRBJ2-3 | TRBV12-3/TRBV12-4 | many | TGTGCCAGCAAAGGGCTAGCGGGAAATTTTGGCACAGATACGCAGTATTTT | CASKGLAGNFGTDTQYF
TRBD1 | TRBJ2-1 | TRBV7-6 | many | TGTGCCAGCAGCCGACAGACAGGGGGATCCTACAATGAGCAGTTCTTC | CASSRQTGGSYNEQFF
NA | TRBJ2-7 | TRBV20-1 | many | TGCAGTGCTAGAGGCCTGAGGGCTCTGGGCGAGCAGTACTTC | CSARGLRALGEQYF
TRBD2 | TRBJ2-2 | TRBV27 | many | TGTGCCAGCAGTCACAATCGCGGGGGCACCGGGGAGCTGTTTTTT | CASSHNRGGTGELFF
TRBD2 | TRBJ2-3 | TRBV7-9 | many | TGTGCCAGTAGGTTTGAGCGGGAGACCGATACGCAGTATTTT | CASRFERETDTQYF
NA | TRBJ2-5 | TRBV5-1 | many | TGCGCCAGCAGCTTGGACCGGGACAACTCAGAAGAGACCCAGTACTTC | CASSLDRDNSEETQYF
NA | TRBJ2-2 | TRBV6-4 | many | TGTGCCAGCAGTGAGGTTTGGGGCCCGAACACCGGGGAGCTGTTTTTT | CASSEVWGPNTGELFF
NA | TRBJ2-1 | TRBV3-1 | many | TGTGCCAGCAGCCAACCGCCAGGGAACAATGAGCAGTTCTTC | CASSQPPGNNEQFF
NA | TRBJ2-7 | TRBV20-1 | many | TGCAGTGCTAGAGGTGAGACAGGCTACGAGCAGTACTTC | CSARGETGYEQYF
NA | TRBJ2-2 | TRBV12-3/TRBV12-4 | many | TGTGCCAGCAGTTGGGATGTCGGGAGGAACACCGGGGAGCTGTTTTTT | CASSWDVGRNTGELFF
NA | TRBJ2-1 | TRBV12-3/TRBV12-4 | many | TGTGCCAGCAGTTTCGGCGGGCGCCTGGATGAGCAGTTCTTC | CASSFGGRLDEQFF
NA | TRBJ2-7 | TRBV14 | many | TGTGCCAGCAGCCAAGGACACGGAACCGAGCAGTACTTC | CASSQGHGTEQYF
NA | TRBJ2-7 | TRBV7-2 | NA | TGTGCCAGCAGCTTGAACTCCTACGGGCAGTACTTC | CASSLNSYGQYF